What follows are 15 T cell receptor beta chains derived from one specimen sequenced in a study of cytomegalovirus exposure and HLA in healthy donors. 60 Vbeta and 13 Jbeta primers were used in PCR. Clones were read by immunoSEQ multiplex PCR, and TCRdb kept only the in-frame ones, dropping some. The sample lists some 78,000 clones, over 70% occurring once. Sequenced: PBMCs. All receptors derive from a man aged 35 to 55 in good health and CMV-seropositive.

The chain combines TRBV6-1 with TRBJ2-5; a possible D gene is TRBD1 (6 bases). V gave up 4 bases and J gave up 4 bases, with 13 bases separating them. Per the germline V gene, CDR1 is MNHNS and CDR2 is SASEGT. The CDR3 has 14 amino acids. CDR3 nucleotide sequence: TGTGCCAGCAGTGTCAGGGGCTGGGGAGAGACCCAGTACTTC. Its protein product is CASSVRGWGETQYF.

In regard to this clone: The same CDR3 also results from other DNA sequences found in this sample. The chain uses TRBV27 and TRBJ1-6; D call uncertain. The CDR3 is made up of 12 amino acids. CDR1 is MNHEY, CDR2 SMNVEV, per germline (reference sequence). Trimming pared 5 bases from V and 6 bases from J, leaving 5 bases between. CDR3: CASSPVNSPLHF. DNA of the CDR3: TGTGCCAGCAGTCCCGTTAATTCACCCCTCCACTTT.

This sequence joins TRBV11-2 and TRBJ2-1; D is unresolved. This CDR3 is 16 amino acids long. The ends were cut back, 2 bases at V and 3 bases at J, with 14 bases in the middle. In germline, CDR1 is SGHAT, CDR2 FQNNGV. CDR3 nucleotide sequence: TGTGCCAGCAGCTTAACGGGTGGAGAGCTCTACAATGAGCAGTTCTTC. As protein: CASSLTGGELYNEQFF.

The CDR3 sequence is CASSLDRGNSPLHF. In nucleotides, the CDR3 is TGTGCCAGCAGCTTGGACAGGGGAAATTCACCCCTCCACTTT. The rearrangement joins TRBV5-4 to TRBJ1-6; the match to TRBD1 covers 7 bases. This CDR3 has 14 residues. With 0 bases clipped from V and 7 bases from J, the junction kept 1 base outside the gene matches. The germline gives CDR1 SGHNT, CDR2 YYREEE (reference sequence).

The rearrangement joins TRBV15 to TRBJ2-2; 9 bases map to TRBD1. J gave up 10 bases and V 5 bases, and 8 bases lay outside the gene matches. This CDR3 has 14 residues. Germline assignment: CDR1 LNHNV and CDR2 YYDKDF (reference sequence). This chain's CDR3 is CATSAPGQGAELFF. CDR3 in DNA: TGTGCCACCAGCGCACCGGGACAGGGCGCGGAGCTGTTTTTT.

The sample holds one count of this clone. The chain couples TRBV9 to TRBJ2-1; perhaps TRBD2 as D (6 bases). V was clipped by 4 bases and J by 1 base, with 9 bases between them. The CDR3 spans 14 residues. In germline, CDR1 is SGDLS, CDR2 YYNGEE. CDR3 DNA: TGTGCCAGCAGCTCCGGGGGATCCTACAATGAGCAGTTCTTC. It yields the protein CASSSGGSYNEQFF.

CDR3 in amino acids: CASSETGTETQYF. Here the CDR3 DNA reads TGTGCCAGCAGTGAAACAGGGACGGAGACCCAGTACTTC. The chain carries TRBV2 and TRBJ2-5, with TRBD1 as a possible D gene (6 bases). Per germline, CDR1 SNHLY and CDR2 FYNNEI. V dropped 2 bases and J dropped 5 bases, with 9 bases sitting between them. This CDR3 is 13 amino acids long.

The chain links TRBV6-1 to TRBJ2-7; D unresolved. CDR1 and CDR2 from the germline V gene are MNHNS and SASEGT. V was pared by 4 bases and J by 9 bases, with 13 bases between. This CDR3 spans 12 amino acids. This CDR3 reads CASSALALGQYF. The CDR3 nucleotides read TGTGCCAGCAGTGCGCTCGCCCTAGGGCAGTACTTC.

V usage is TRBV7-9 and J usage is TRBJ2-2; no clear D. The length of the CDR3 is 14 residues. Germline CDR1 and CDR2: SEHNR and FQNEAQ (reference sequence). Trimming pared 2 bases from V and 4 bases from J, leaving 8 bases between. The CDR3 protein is CASSLNAGTGELFF. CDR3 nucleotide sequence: TGTGCCAGCAGCTTAAATGCAGGCACCGGGGAGCTGTTTTTT.

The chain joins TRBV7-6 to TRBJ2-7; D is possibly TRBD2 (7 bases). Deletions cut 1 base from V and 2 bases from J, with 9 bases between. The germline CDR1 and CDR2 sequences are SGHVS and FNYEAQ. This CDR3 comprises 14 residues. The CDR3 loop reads CASSLGGGPYEQYF. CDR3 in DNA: TGTGCCAGCAGCTTAGGGGGGGGCCCCTACGAGCAGTACTTC.

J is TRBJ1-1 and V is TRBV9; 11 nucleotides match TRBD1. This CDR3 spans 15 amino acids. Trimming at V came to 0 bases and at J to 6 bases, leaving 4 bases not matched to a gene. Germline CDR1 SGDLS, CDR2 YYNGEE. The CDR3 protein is CASSVEGQGVSEAFF. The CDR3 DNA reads TGTGCCAGCAGCGTAGAGGGACAGGGGGTCTCTGAAGCTTTCTTT. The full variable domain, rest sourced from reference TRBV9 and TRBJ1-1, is DSGVTQTPKHLITATGQRVTLRCSPRSGDLSVYWYQQSLDQGLQFLIQYYNGEERAKGNILERFSAQQFPDLHSELNLSSLELGDSALYFCASSVEGQGVSEAFFGQGTRLTVV.

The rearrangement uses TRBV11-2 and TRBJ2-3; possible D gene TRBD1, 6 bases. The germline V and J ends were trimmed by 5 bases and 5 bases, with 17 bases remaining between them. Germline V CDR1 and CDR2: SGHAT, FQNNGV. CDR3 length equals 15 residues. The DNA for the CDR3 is TGTGCCAGCAGCCTGATCTCAGGGGTGGGAGATACGCAGTATTTT. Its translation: CASSLISGVGDTQYF.

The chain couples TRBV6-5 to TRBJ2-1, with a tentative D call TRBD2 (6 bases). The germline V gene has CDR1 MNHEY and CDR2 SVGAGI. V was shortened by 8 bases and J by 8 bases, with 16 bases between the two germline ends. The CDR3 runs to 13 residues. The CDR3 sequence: CASWRAGRHEQFF. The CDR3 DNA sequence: TGTGCCAGCTGGAGGGCAGGGAGACATGAGCAGTTCTTC.

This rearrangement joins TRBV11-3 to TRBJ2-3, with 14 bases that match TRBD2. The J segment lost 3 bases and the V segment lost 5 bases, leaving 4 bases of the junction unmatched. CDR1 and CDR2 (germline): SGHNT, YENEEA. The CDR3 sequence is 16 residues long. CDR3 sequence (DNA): TGTGCCAGCAGCCGGGGGACTAGCGGGAGAACAGATACGCAGTATTTT. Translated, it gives CASSRGTSGRTDTQYF.

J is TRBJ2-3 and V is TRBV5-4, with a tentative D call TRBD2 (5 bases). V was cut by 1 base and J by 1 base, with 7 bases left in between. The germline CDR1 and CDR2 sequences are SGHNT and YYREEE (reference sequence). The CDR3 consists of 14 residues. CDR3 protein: CASSLYGGTDTQYF. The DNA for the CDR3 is TGTGCCAGCAGCTTGTACGGGGGCACAGATACGCAGTATTTT.